This TCR beta chain derives from a study of T-cell memory formation after mild COVID-19. On this clonotype: Antigen: not known.

Regarding the study as a whole: Contracting CD4+ clones lay largely in CM and EM, with CD8+ ones residing in EMRA. CD4/CD8 balance held among clones contracting day 15 to 85, and later expanders leaned CD4+.

TCRdb used MiXCR to reprocess the 5' RACE reads, holding one entry per CDR3 protein. This sample has 380,000 or so distinct CDR3 sequences, with around 15% found just once. Trimming removed 4 bases from V and 8 bases from J, with 15 bases in between. Germline V lookup: CDR1 SGHRS, CDR2 YFSETQ. CDR3 size: 13 residues. Sequenced material: PBMCs or a T cell subset sorted from them (not recorded which). The source is a young man who had mild COVID-19 (a few samples of this study predate the infection). Cell type and time point are not known. V is TRBV5-1 and J is TRBJ1-2; D not certain. The CDR3 coding sequence is TGCGCCAGCAGCCTCGGACGAAGCGACGGCTACACCTTC. It translates to CASSLGRSDGYTF.